This record looks at one T cell receptor (beta chain) sequence and its context. Its specificity is not known. Unique molecular identifiers tagged the TCRbeta library. A single record per CDR3 protein comes from TCRdb applying MiXCR to the PCR reads. The sample shows about a million distinct CDR3 sequences, about 26% of them seen only once. The data belong to a study of T-cell reconstitution after alpha-beta-depleted transplantation in children. General study points: Counts and diversity of T cells one year after transplant came mostly from newly produced T cells. Several hundred expanded graft clones reportedly were the source of alpha-beta T cells about two months after transplant.

Per the germline V gene, CDR1 is SQVTM and CDR2 is ANQGSEA. V lost 1 base, J lost 10 bases, and 16 bases lay in between. The CDR3 length is 13 residues. The chain links TRBV29-1 to TRBJ1-1; the D is unclear. The receptor was isolated from a boy in the first two years of life who had a stem cell transplant for SCID, so the T cells may come from the graft donor. Sequenced material: PBMCs, mostly from graft donor cells, taken 360 days after TCRalphabeta/CD19-depleted stem cell transplant. The DNA of the CDR3 is TGCAGCGTTGAAGGGCTTCTCAAGGTTGGAGCTTTCTTT. This translates into CSVEGLLKVGAFF. Looking up the rest from reference TRBV29-1 and TRBJ1-1 gives the full variable domain: SAVISQKPSRDICQRGTSLTIQCQVDSQVTMMFWYRQQPGQSLTLIATANQGSEATYESGFVIDKFPISRPNLTFSTLTVSNMSPEDSSIYLCSVEGLLKVGAFFGQGTRLTVV.